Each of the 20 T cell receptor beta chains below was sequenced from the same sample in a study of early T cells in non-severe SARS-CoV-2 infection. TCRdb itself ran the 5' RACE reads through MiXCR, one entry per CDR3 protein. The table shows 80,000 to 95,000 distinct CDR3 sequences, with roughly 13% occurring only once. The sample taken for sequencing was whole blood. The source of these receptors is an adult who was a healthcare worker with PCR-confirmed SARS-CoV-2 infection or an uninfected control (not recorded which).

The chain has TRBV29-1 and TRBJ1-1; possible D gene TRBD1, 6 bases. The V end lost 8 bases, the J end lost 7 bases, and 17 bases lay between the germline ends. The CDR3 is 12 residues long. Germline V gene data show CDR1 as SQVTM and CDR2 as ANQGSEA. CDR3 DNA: TGCAGCACCGGGGGCGGGCAGATTGAAGCTTTCTTT. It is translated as CSTGGGQIEAFF.

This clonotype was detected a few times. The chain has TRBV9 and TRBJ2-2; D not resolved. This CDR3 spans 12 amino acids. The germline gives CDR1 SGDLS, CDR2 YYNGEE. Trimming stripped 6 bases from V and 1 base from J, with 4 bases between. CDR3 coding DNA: TGTGCCAGCACAGAGAACACCGGGGAGCTGTTTTTT. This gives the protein CASTENTGELFF.

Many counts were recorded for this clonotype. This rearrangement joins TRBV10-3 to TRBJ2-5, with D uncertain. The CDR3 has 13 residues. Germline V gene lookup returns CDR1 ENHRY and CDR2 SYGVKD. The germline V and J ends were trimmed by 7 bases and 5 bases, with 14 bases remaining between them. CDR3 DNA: TGTGCCATCAAGCATTCGCAGGTCGAGACCCAGTACTTC. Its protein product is CAIKHSQVETQYF.

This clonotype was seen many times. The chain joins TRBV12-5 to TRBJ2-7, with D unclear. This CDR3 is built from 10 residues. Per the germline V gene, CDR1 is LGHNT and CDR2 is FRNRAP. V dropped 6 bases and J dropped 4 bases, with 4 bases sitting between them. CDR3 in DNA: TGTGCTAGTGGAGAATACGAGCAGTACTTC. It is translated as CASGEYEQYF.

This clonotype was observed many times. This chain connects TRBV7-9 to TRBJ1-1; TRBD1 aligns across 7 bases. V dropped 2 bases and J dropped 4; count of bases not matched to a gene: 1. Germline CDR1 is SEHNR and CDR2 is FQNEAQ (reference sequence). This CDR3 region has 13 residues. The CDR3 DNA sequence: TGTGCCAGCAGCTTATCAGGGGGCACTGAAGCTTTCTTT. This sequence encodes CASSLSGGTEAFF.

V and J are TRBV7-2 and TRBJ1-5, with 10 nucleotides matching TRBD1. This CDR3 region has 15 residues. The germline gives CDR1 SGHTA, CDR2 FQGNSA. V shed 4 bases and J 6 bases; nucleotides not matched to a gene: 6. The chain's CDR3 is CASSSPDRGTQPQHF. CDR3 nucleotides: TGTGCCAGCAGCTCCCCGGACAGGGGGACTCAGCCCCAGCATTTT.

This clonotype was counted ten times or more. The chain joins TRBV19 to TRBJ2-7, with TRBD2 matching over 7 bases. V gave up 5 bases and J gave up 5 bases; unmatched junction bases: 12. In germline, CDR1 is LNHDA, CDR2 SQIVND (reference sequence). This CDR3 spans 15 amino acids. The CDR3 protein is CASSPRGVVGHEQYF. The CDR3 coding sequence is TGTGCCAGTAGTCCACGGGGGGTAGTTGGACACGAGCAGTACTTC.

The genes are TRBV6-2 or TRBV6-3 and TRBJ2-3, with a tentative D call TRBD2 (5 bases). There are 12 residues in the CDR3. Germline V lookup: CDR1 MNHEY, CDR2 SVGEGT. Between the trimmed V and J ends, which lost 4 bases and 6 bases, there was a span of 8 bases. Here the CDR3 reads CASSLRVDTQYF. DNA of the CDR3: TGTGCCAGCAGTTTGCGGGTCGATACGCAGTATTTT.

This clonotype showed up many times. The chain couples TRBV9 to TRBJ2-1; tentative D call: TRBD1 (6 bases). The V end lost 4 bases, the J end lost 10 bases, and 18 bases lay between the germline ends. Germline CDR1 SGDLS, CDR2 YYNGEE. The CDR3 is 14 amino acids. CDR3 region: CASSTRDTPSEQFF. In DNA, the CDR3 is TGTGCCAGCAGCACGAGGGACACACCATCGGAGCAGTTCTTC.

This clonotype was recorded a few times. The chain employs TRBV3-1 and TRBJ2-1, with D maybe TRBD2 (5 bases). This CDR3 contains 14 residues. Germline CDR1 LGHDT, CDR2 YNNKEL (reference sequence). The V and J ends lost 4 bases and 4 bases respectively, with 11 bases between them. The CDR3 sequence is CASSPAGRYNEQFF. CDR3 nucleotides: TGTGCCAGCAGCCCCGCGGGCCGATACAATGAGCAGTTCTTC.

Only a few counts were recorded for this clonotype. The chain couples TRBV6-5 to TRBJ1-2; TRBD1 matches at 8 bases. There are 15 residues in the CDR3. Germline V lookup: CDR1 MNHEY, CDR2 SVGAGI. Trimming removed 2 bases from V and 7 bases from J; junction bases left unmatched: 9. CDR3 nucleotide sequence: TGTGCCAGCAGTTACCCTGGACAGGGCGTAGGTGGCTACACCTTC. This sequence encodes CASSYPGQGVGGYTF.

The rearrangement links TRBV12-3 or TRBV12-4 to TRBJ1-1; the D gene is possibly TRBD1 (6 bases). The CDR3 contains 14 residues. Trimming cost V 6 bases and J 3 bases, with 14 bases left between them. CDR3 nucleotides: TGTGCCAGCAGAGGAACAGGGAGGGACACTGAAGCTTTCTTT. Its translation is CASRGTGRDTEAFF.

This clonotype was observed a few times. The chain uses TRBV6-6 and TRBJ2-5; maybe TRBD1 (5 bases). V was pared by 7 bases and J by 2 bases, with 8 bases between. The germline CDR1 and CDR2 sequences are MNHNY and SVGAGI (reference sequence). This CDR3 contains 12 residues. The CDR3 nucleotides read TGTGCCAGCACCCCAGGGCAAGAGACCCAGTACTTC. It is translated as CASTPGQETQYF.

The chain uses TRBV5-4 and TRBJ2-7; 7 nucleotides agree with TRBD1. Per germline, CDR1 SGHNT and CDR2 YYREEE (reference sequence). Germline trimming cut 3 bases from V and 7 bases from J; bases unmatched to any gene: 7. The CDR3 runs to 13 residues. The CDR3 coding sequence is TGTGCCAGCAGCTCAGCAGGGGGAAGAGAGCAGTACTTC. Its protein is CASSSAGGREQYF.

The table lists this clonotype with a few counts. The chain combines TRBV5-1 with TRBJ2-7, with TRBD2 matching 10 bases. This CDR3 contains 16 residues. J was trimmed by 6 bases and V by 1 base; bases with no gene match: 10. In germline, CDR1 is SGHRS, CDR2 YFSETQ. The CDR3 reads CASSLIASGGAFEQYF. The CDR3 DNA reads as TGCGCCAGCAGCTTGATCGCGAGCGGGGGGGCCTTCGAGCAGTACTTC.

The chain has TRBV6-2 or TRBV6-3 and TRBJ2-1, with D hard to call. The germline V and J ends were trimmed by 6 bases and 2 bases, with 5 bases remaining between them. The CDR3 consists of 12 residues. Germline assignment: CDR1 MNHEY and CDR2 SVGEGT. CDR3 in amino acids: CASRGTYNEQFF. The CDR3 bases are TGTGCCAGCAGGGGCACCTACAATGAGCAGTTCTTC.

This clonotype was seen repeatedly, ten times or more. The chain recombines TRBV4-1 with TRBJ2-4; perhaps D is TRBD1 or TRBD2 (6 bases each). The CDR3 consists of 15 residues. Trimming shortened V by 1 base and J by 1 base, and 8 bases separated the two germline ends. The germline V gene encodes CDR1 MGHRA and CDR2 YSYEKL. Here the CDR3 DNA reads TGCGCCAGCAGCCAAGTAGGGGGGGCCAAAAACATTCAGTACTTC. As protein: CASSQVGGAKNIQYF.

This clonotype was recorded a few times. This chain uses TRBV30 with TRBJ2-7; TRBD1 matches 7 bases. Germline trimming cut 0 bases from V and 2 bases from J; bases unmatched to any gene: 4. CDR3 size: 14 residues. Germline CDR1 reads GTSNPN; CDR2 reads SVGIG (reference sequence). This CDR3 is CAWSVGQGAYEQYF. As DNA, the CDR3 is TGTGCCTGGAGTGTAGGGCAGGGGGCCTACGAGCAGTACTTC.

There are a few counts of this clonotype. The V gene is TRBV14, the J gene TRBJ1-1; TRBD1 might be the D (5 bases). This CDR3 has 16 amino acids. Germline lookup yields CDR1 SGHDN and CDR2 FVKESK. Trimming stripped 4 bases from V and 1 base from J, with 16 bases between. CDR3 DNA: TGTGCCAGCAGCCCCCTCCCACGACAGACGAACACTGAAGCTTTCTTT. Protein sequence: CASSPLPRQTNTEAFF. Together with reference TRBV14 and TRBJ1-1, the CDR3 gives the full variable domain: EAGVTQFPSHSVIEKGQTVTLRCDPISGHDNLYWYRRVMGKEIKFLLHFVKESKQDESGMPNNRFLAERTGGTYSTLKVQPAELEDSGVYFCASSPLPRQTNTEAFFGQGTRLTVV.

CDR3 amino acids: CASSSDRAPVYNEQFF. CDR3 sequence (DNA): TGTGCCAGCAGTTCCGACAGGGCCCCTGTGTACAATGAGCAGTTCTTC. The rearrangement uses TRBV6-2 or TRBV6-3 and TRBJ2-1, with 7 bases lining up with TRBD1. V trimming: 4 bases; J trimming: 4 bases; junction bases outside the gene matches: 10. The CDR3 has 16 amino acids. The germline V gene encodes CDR1 MNHEY and CDR2 SVGEGT.